This note documents a single T cell receptor beta chain sequence. Its antigen is undetermined. This CDR3 region has 15 residues. CDR1 and CDR2 (germline): MNHEY, SMNVEV (reference sequence). With V trimmed by 7 bases and J by 5 bases, 11 bases remained unmatched. This entry comes from a study of cytomegalovirus exposure and HLA in healthy donors. At the level of the study: Among the approximately 400 donors who were genotyped, approximately 76% fell in the genetic ancestry cluster that is associated with self-reported Caucasian donors.

Study results and caveats: Analysis performed later found under 20,000 TCR beta sequences associated with HLA alleles at 0.05 false discovery rate.

It was with 60 Vbeta and 13 Jbeta primers that the PCR ran. TCRdb's copy holds only in-frame clones and misses some; the assay was immunoSEQ multiplex PCR. The repertoire holds 250,000 to 350,000 clones, with 80% as singletons. Sequencing input: PBMCs. The TCR comes from a girl between 2 and 10 years old in good health and CMV-seronegative. V gene TRBV27 combines with J gene TRBJ2-7; TRBD2 aligns across 10 bases. CDR3: CASNFRASGRDEQYF. For the CDR3, the DNA is TGTGCCAGCAATTTTCGGGCTAGCGGGAGAGACGAGCAGTACTTC.